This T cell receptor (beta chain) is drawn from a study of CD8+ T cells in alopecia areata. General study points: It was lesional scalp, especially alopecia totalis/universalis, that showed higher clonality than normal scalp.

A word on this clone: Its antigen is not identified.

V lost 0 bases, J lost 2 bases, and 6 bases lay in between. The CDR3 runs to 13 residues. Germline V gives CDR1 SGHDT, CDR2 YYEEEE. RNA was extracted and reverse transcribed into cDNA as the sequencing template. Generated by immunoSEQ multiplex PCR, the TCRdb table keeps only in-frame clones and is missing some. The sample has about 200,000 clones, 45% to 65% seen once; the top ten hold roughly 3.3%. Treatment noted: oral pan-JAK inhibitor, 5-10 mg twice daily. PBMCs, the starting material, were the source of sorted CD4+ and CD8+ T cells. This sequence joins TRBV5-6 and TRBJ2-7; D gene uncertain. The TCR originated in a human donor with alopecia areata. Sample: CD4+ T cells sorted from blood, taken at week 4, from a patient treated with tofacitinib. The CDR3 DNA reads TGTGCCAGCAGCTTGGGGGGTACCTACGAGCAGTACTTC. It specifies CASSLGGTYEQYF.